Listed here are 2 T cell receptor beta chains from one sample, sequenced in a study of blood T cell repertoires in COVID-19. The data were produced by immunoSEQ multiplex PCR, yet TCRdb's version contains in-frame clones alone and is incomplete. The sample has 250,000 to 300,000 clones, around nine tenths seen once; the top ten hold 10%. The sequenced material came from peripheral blood. The receptors derive from a woman in her sixties or seventies with COVID-19, enrolled during active disease.

The chain combines TRBV18 with TRBJ2-7; 7 nucleotides match TRBD1. The V segment lost 1 base and the J segment 6 bases; nucleotides outside the gene matches: 3. The CDR3 is made up of 13 amino acids. Germline-derived CDR1 and CDR2 are KGHSH and LQKENI. CDR3 DNA sequence: TGTGCCAGCTCACCACGACAGGGAAGCGAGCAGTACTTC. Its protein is CASSPRQGSEQYF.

A remark on this clone: A read error may produce the germline difference seen at one junction end. The chain recombines TRBV11-2 with TRBJ1-5, with 10 bases identical to TRBD1. CDR3 length: 15 residues. CDR1 SGHAT and CDR2 FQNNGV come from the germline V gene. The CDR3 is CASSSTGGGNQPQHF. The CDR3 coding sequence is TGTGCCAGCAGCTCGACAGGGGGCGGCAACCAGCCCCAGCATTTT.